The sequence of this T cell receptor beta chain was determined in a study of T cells after posttransplantation cyclophosphamide. This CDR3 has 17 residues. Germline CDR1 reads MGHRA; CDR2 reads YSYEKL. V was cut by 3 bases and J by 2 bases, with 19 bases left in between. General study findings and limits: Recipient CMV seropositivity and CMV reactivation strongly tracked TRB clonality.

This clone was counted ten times or more. Its antigen is not identified. The data were produced by immunoSEQ multiplex PCR, yet TCRdb's version contains in-frame clones alone and is incomplete. Recorded here are about 39,000 clones, none singletons. Input material: PBMCs. This TCR came from a woman aged 45-65 years in good health and a related stem cell transplant donor. The chain uses TRBV4-1 and TRBJ1-1; D is perhaps TRBD1 (6 bases). CDR3 region: CASSHRALQGLNTEAFF. DNA of the CDR3: TGCGCCAGCAGCCATCGCGCCCTACAGGGTTTAAACACTGAAGCTTTCTTT.